The present T cell receptor (beta chain) was sequenced within a study of chemoradiotherapy in HPV16-positive cancers. This table comes from immunoSEQ multiplex PCR, and its TCRdb copy is limited to in-frame clones, with some not included. Here the sample spans 1,500 to 2,500 clones, around nine tenths being singletons. V was pared by 5 bases and J by 3 bases, with 8 bases of the junction left unmatched. Looked up from germline, CDR1 is MNHNS and CDR2 is SASEGT. This CDR3 has 15 residues. This sample comprised tumor tissue, obtained from a patient who underwent chemoradiotherapy. This receptor was taken from a human donor with HPV-associated anogenital cancer. This rearrangement joins TRBV6-1 to TRBJ2-7; TRBD2 agrees at 9 bases. CDR3 protein: CASSPAGGGVYEQYF. The CDR3 DNA is TGTGCCAGCAGTCCCGCGGGCGGGGGGGTCTACGAGCAGTACTTC.